Following are 26 T cell receptor beta chains from one sample sequenced in a study of shared clonotypes between healthy human individuals. The protocol was immunoSEQ multiplex PCR, while the TCRdb copy is restricted to in-frame clones and leaves out a portion. The table has 2 million to 2.5 million clones, roughly 94% seen once. The specimen sequenced was naive CD4+ T cells sorted from blood. Noted subset: CD45RA+ positively selected. These TCRs come from a young man in good health.

This clone was counted between two and nine times. V gene TRBV2 combines with J gene TRBJ1-6, with 10 nucleotides matching TRBD1. J was trimmed by 7 bases and V by 6 bases; bases with no gene match: 3. The germline gives CDR1 SNHLY, CDR2 FYNNEI. This CDR3 spans 14 amino acids. The CDR3 sequence: CASRRDRGNSPLHF. CDR3 coding DNA: TGTGCCAGCAGGAGGGACAGGGGAAATTCACCCCTCCACTTT.

J is TRBJ1-1 and V is TRBV5-1, with a tentative D call TRBD1 (5 bases). The CDR3 contains 15 residues. In germline, CDR1 is SGHRS, CDR2 YFSETQ. Trimming took 1 base from V and 1 from J, leaving 11 bases between them. CDR3 protein: CASSLLGRENTEAFF. The CDR3 nucleotides read TGCGCCAGCAGCTTGCTTGGCAGGGAGAACACTGAAGCTTTCTTT.

The gene calls are TRBV7-2 and TRBJ1-5, with D unresolved. This CDR3 comprises 12 residues. Germline CDR1 reads SGHTA; CDR2 reads FQGNSA. V lost 3 bases, J lost 7 bases, and 7 bases lay in between. The CDR3 DNA follows: TGTGCCAGCAGCTTTCAAGCCCAGCCCCAGCATTTT. Encoded protein: CASSFQAQPQHF.

The V gene is TRBV30, the J gene TRBJ2-5; 10 bases are shared with TRBD1. The trim removed 8 bases at V and 5 bases at J, leaving 8 bases unmatched. The germline gives CDR1 GTSNPN, CDR2 SVGIG (reference sequence). CDR3 length equals 13 residues. The CDR3 DNA reads as TGTGCCGCCACGGGACAGGGGAGCGAGACCCAGTACTTC. Protein product: CAATGQGSETQYF.

The chain combines TRBV4-1 with TRBJ2-7; D remains unclear. V lost 0 bases and J 5 bases, leaving 14 bases between the germline ends. Germline CDR1 MGHRA, CDR2 YSYEKL. The CDR3 is 15 amino acids. The CDR3 is CASSQDPGIVDEQYF. CDR3 nucleotides: TGCGCCAGCAGCCAAGATCCGGGTATAGTGGACGAGCAGTACTTC.

V gene TRBV18 combines with J gene TRBJ1-1; D gene uncertain. Germline V lookup: CDR1 KGHSH, CDR2 LQKENI. The ends were cut back, 3 bases at V and 2 bases at J, with 13 bases in the middle. This CDR3 is built from 15 residues. DNA for the CDR3: TGTGCCAGCTCACCTCAACCTCCCCTTAACACTGAAGCTTTCTTT. It codes for CASSPQPPLNTEAFF. Using reference TRBV18 and TRBJ1-1 for the parts outside the CDR3, the full variable domain is NAGVMQNPRHLVRRRGQEARLRCSPMKGHSHVYWYRQLPEEGLKFMVYLQKENIIDESGMPKERFSAEFPKEGPSILRIQQVVRGDSAAYFCASSPQPPLNTEAFFGQGTRLTVV.

The gene calls are TRBV27 and TRBJ1-2, with D perhaps TRBD1 (6 bases). V was clipped by 4 bases and J by 4 bases, with 22 bases between them. This CDR3 is built from 17 residues. The V gene's germline CDR1 is MNHEY and CDR2 SMNVEV (reference sequence). The CDR3 is CASSSHPLLQGTYGYTF. The CDR3, as DNA: TGTGCCAGCAGTTCCCACCCCCTCTTACAGGGAACCTATGGCTACACCTTC.

Comments on this clone: This CDR3 is also generated by other DNA sequences in the sample. The V and J genes are TRBV7-9 and TRBJ1-2, with D unclear. The CDR3 is 13 residues long. In germline, CDR1 is SEHNR, CDR2 FQNEAQ (reference sequence). The ends were cut back, 0 bases at V and 8 bases at J, with 10 bases in the middle. The CDR3 DNA is TGTGCCAGCAGCTTAGCCGGAGGGAACGGCTACACCTTC. Its translation: CASSLAGGNGYTF. The full variable domain, rest sourced from reference TRBV7-9 and TRBJ1-2, is DTGVSQNPRHKITKRGQNVTFRCDPISEHNRLYWYRQTLGQGPEFLTYFQNEAQLEKSRLLSDRFSAERPKGSFSTLEIQRTEQGDSAMYLCASSLAGGNGYTFGSGTRLTVV.

As concerns this clone: Given a much more abundant clone one base away, this may be a read error. The same CDR3 also results from other DNA sequences found in this sample. The rearrangement uses TRBV5-1 and TRBJ2-3; no reliable D call. The germline CDR1 and CDR2 sequences are SGHRS and YFSETQ. This CDR3 contains 12 residues. Trimming pared 5 bases from V and 0 bases from J, leaving 4 bases between. The CDR3 loop is CASSFSTDTQYF. The CDR3 DNA is TGCGCCAGCAGTTTTAGCACAGATACGCAGTATTTT.

Worth noting for this clone: Other DNA sequences in this sample translate to the same CDR3. CDR3 protein: CASSSGLASYNEQFF. In DNA, the CDR3 is TGCGCCAGCAGCTCGGGGCTGGCCTCCTACAATGAGCAGTTCTTC. This chain connects TRBV5-1 to TRBJ2-1, with D possibly called TRBD1 or TRBD2 (5 bases each). V lost 3 bases, J lost 0 bases, and 10 bases lay in between. Germline assignment: CDR1 SGHRS and CDR2 YFSETQ. This CDR3 is 15 amino acids long.

This CDR3 is CAVKDSNGYTF. The CDR3 nucleotides are TGTGCCGTAAAAGACTCCAATGGCTACACCTTC. The J gene is TRBJ1-2, the V gene TRBV19; D is uncertain. Germline CDR1 and CDR2: LNHDA and SQIVND (reference sequence). The CDR3 is 11 residues long. Trimming stripped 11 bases from V and 6 bases from J, with 13 bases between.

The rearrangement links TRBV2 to TRBJ1-1; D not resolved. V was shortened by 1 base and J by 5 bases, with 11 bases between the two germline ends. In germline, CDR1 is SNHLY, CDR2 FYNNEI. This CDR3 comprises 14 residues. The CDR3 nucleotides read TGTGCCAGCAGTGAAGTCGCGGTGGGGACTGAAGCTTTCTTT. It codes for CASSEVAVGTEAFF.

The CDR3 DNA sequence: TGTGCCAGCAGCACAATATCCGAGGGACCCTACGAGCAGTACTTC. Translated, it gives CASSTISEGPYEQYF. The rearrangement links TRBV6-1 to TRBJ2-7, with D perhaps TRBD1 or TRBD2 (5 bases each). This CDR3 comprises 15 residues. Trimming cost V 6 bases and J 2 bases, with 17 bases left between them. Germline V gene data show CDR1 as MNHNS and CDR2 as SASEGT.

This chain connects TRBV2 to TRBJ1-3; D possibly corresponds to TRBD1 (6 bases). Deletions cut 5 bases from V and 0 bases from J, with 8 bases between. Per the germline V gene, CDR1 is SNHLY and CDR2 is FYNNEI. CDR3 length equals 14 residues. The CDR3 coding sequence is TGTGCCAGCAGTACAGGGCGCTCTGGAAACACCATATATTTT. This gives the protein CASSTGRSGNTIYF. The complete variable domain, with remaining parts taken from reference TRBV2 and TRBJ1-3, reads EPEVTQTPSHQVTQMGQEVILRCVPISNHLYFYWYRQILGQKVEFLVSFYNNEISEKSEIFDDQFSVERPDGSNFTLKIRSTKLEDSAMYFCASSTGRSGNTIYFGEGSWLTVV.

The chain carries TRBV5-1 and TRBJ2-7; D is perhaps TRBD1 or TRBD2 (5 bases each). In germline, CDR1 is SGHRS, CDR2 YFSETQ. Trimming removed 1 base from V and 7 bases from J, with 18 bases in between. The CDR3 spans 15 residues. The CDR3, as DNA: TGCGCCAGCAGCTTGCCCGGGACCGGCTCGGGGGAGCAGTACTTC. The encoded protein is CASSLPGTGSGEQYF.

The chain employs TRBV18 and TRBJ2-7; 9 bases match TRBD2. CDR3 length: 16 residues. The V gene end was trimmed by 6 bases and the J gene end by 3 bases; junction bases not matched to a gene: 12. Germline V gives CDR1 KGHSH, CDR2 LQKENI. The CDR3, as DNA: TGTGCCAGCTCCCAAGGACTAGCGTGGAACGGCTACGAGCAGTACTTC. Translation: CASSQGLAWNGYEQYF. The whole variable domain, filled in from reference TRBV18 and TRBJ2-7, reads NAGVMQNPRHLVRRRGQEARLRCSPMKGHSHVYWYRQLPEEGLKFMVYLQKENIIDESGMPKERFSAEFPKEGPSILRIQQVVRGDSAAYFCASSQGLAWNGYEQYFGPGTRLTVT.

The V and J genes are TRBV7-2 and TRBJ2-5; D might be TRBD2 (6 bases). V dropped 2 bases and J dropped 5 bases, with 9 bases sitting between them. This CDR3 is built from 13 residues. Germline-derived CDR1 and CDR2 are SGHTA and FQGNSA. This CDR3 reads CASSLFGTETQYF. For the CDR3, the DNA is TGTGCCAGCAGCTTATTTGGGACTGAGACCCAGTACTTC.

V usage is TRBV28 and J usage is TRBJ2-2; tentative D call: TRBD2 (5 bases). V lost 6 bases and J lost 6, with 14 bases in between. The CDR3 contains 14 residues. The germline V gene has CDR1 MDHEN and CDR2 SYDVKM. In DNA, the CDR3 is TGTGCCAGCAGAGAGGCGGGTTCCCCCGGGGAGCTGTTTTTT. Its translation: CASREAGSPGELFF.

Here the CDR3 reads CASTLSEANVLTF. The CDR3 bases are TGTGCCAGCACCCTCTCAGAGGCCAACGTCCTGACTTTC. This chain links TRBV2 with TRBJ2-6; D not resolved. CDR1 is SNHLY, CDR2 FYNNEI, per germline. CDR3 size: 13 residues. The germline V and J ends were trimmed by 7 bases and 6 bases, with 10 bases remaining between them. Full variable domain (outside the CDR3, taken from reference TRBV2 and TRBJ2-6): EPEVTQTPSHQVTQMGQEVILRCVPISNHLYFYWYRQILGQKVEFLVSFYNNEISEKSEIFDDQFSVERPDGSNFTLKIRSTKLEDSAMYFCASTLSEANVLTFGAGSRLTVL.

V is TRBV27 and J is TRBJ2-1; 8 bases line up with TRBD2. CDR1 is MNHEY, CDR2 SMNVEV, per germline (reference sequence). The CDR3 spans 15 residues. Losses at the gene ends were 5 bases for V and 3 bases for J; bases not matched to a gene: 6. The CDR3 is CASSLQGLVYNEQFF. The CDR3 DNA follows: TGTGCCAGCAGTCTCCAGGGACTAGTCTACAATGAGCAGTTCTTC.

This clone showed up just once. This sequence joins TRBV9 and TRBJ2-3; 8 bases agree with TRBD2. From germline, CDR1 is SGDLS and CDR2 YYNGEE. This CDR3 is built from 17 residues. The trim removed 0 bases at V and 6 bases at J, leaving 12 bases unmatched. The CDR3 here is CASSVAGGPPIEDTQYF. The CDR3, as DNA: TGTGCCAGCAGCGTAGCGGGAGGGCCTCCAATCGAGGATACGCAGTATTTT.

V gene TRBV6-6 combines with J gene TRBJ2-7, with D uncertain. This CDR3 is built from 14 residues. Germline values: CDR1 MNHNY, CDR2 SVGAGI (reference sequence). V was clipped by 0 bases and J by 1 base, with 7 bases between them. The CDR3 loop reads CASSYSRLSYEQYF. CDR3 coding DNA: TGTGCCAGCAGTTACTCGAGACTTTCCTACGAGCAGTACTTC.

V is TRBV4-1 and J is TRBJ1-5; TRBD1 matches 11 bases. Germline loops: CDR1 MGHRA, CDR2 YSYEKL. The J segment lost 3 bases and the V segment lost 1 base, leaving 14 bases of the junction unmatched. The CDR3 has 20 amino acids. The CDR3 nucleotides read TGCGCCAGCAGCCAAGGAGGCCCGGACAGGGGGCTCAGGAACAATCAGCCCCAGCATTTT. It specifies CASSQGGPDRGLRNNQPQHF.

The chain links TRBV20-1 to TRBJ2-1, with D unresolved. The CDR3 sequence is 11 residues long. Trimming stripped 7 bases from V and 5 bases from J, with 9 bases between. Germline V gene data show CDR1 as DFQATT and CDR2 as SNEGSKA (reference sequence). CDR3 in amino acids: CSVRVNNEQFF. CDR3 nucleotide sequence: TGCAGTGTACGAGTGAACAATGAGCAGTTCTTC.

The rearrangement joins TRBV5-1 to TRBJ1-6, with D uncertain. Trimming took 4 bases from V and 0 from J, leaving 11 bases between them. The CDR3 loop spans 16 amino acids. Germline assignment: CDR1 SGHRS and CDR2 YFSETQ. Here the CDR3 reads CASSPDGSSYNSPLHF. The DNA of the CDR3 is TGCGCCAGCAGCCCCGACGGGAGCTCCTATAATTCACCCCTCCACTTT.

The gene calls are TRBV5-8 and TRBJ1-1; TRBD1 agrees at 8 bases. Per the germline V gene, CDR1 is SGHTS and CDR2 is YDEGEE. This CDR3 is 14 amino acids long. V lost 1 base, J lost 5 bases, and 4 bases stayed unmatched. The CDR3 loop reads CASSLRTGWTEAFF. The CDR3 nucleotides are TGTGCCAGCAGCTTGAGGACAGGGTGGACTGAAGCTTTCTTT.